This TCR beta chain originates from a study of blood T cell repertoires in COVID-19. In the study overall: Acute-phase and convalescent COVID-19 samples originated in the United States, Italy and Spain. The analysed material was cDNA or gDNA that came from T cells, B-cell-depleted T cells, or PBMCs.

In the original workflow: Quantification of nucleated cells was approximated via reference gene primer amplification. TCRdb's copy holds only in-frame clones and misses some; the assay was immunoSEQ multiplex PCR. V, J and clone size are taken as reported in that table, and D and trimming were inferred from the DNA itself. The top ten clones hold more than 5% of a sample with 100,000 to 150,000 clones, over 70% of them seen once. Trimming left V 0 bases short and J 2 bases short, with 8 bases between. This CDR3 has 14 residues. Germline V CDR1 and CDR2: LGHNA, YSLEER. The chain carries TRBV4-3 and TRBJ2-7, with D unresolved. Input material: peripheral blood. The clonotype originates from a man aged 80 or over with active or convalescent COVID-19. CDR3 amino acids: CASSQDSTTYEQYF. In nucleotides, the CDR3 is TGCGCCAGCAGCCAAGATAGCACAACCTACGAGCAGTACTTC.